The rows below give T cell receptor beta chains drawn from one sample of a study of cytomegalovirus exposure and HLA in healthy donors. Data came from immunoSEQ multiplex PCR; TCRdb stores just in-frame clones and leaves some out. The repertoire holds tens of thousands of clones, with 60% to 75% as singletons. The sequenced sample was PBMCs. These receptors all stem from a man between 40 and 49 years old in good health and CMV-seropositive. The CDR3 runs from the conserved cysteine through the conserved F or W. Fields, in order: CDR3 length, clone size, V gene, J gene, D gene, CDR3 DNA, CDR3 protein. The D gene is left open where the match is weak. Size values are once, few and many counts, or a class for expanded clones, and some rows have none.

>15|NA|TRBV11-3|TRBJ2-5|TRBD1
TGTGCCAGCAGCGGGGGGACAGGGGGACAAGAGACCCAGTACTTC
CASSGGTGGQETQYF
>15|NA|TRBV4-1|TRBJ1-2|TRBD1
TGCGCCAGCAGCCAAGTTAGGACAGGGAACTATGGCTACACCTTC
CASSQVRTGNYGYTF
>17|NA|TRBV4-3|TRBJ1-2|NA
TGCGCCAGCAGCCAAGGCCTGGGGGGAGGTTGGTCTGCGCGCTACACCTTC
CASSQGLGGGWSARYTF
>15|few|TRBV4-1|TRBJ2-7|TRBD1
TGCGCCAGCAGCCACCCCCGGGACAGTATCTACGAGCAGTACTTC
CASSHPRDSIYEQYF
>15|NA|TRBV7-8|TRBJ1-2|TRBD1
TGTGCCGTCTCGGACAGGAGTATTACGAACTATGGCTACACCTTC
CAVSDRSITNYGYTF
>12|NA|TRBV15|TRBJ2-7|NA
TGTGCCACCAGCAGCCAGGCCTACGAGCAGTACTTC
CATSSQAYEQYF
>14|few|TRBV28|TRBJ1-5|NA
TGTGCCAGCAGTTTATTGCAGGGTTCGCGGCCCCAGCATTTT
CASSLLQGSRPQHF
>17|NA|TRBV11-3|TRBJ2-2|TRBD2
TGTGCCAGCAGCGCCTATGAGGCGGGGGAGGAGACCGGGGAGCTGTTTTTT
CASSAYEAGEETGELFF
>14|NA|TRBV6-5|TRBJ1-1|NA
TGTGCCAGCAGTTATAGCAGGGGAGACACTGAAGCTTTCTTT
CASSYSRGDTEAFF
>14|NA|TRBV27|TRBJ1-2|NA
TGTGCCAGCAGTTTATCGCCGGGACTGAATGGCTACACCTTC
CASSLSPGLNGYTF
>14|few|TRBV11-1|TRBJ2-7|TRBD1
TGTGCCAGCAGGGGGGACAGGGGAACCTACGAGCAGTACTTC
CASRGDRGTYEQYF
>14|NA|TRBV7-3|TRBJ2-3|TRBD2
TGTGCCAGCAGCTTTGGAGCGGGGAGGGATACGCAGTATTTT
CASSFGAGRDTQYF
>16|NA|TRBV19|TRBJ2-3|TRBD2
TGTGCCAGTAGTCTAGGACTAGCGGGGAGCACAGATACGCAGTATTTT
CASSLGLAGSTDTQYF
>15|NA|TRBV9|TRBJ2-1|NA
TGTGCCAGCAGCGTAGGTGGGCTCTCCTACAATGAGCAGTTCTTC
CASSVGGLSYNEQFF
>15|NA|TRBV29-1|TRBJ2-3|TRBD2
TGCAGCGTTGAAACTAGCGGGGGGGCGACAGATACGCAGTATTTT
CSVETSGGATDTQYF
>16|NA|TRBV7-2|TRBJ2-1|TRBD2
TGTGCCAGCAGCTTAGCGGCAAATAGCGGGGTGGATGAGCAGTTCTTC
CASSLAANSGVDEQFF
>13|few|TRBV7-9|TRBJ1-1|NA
TGTGCCAGCAGCTTAGTCCAGAACACTGAAGCTTTCTTT
CASSLVQNTEAFF
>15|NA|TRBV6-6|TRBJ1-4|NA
TGTGCCAGCAGTCTAACCGGGACAACTAATGAAAAACTGTTTTTT
CASSLTGTTNEKLFF
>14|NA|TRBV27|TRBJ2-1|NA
TGTGCCAGCAGTTCAACTGGGGGCTGGAATGAGCAGTTCTTC
CASSSTGGWNEQFF
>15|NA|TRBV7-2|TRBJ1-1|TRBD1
TGTGCCAGCAGCTTAGTTCCGGGACAGGGGGCTGAAGCTTTCTTT
CASSLVPGQGAEAFF
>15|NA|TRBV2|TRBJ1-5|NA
TGTGCCAGCAGTTACAGACAGATCTACAATCAGCCCCAGCATTTT
CASSYRQIYNQPQHF
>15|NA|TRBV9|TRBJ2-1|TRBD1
TGTGCCAGCAGCTCTTACGACAGGGACTACAATGAGCAGTTCTTC
CASSSYDRDYNEQFF
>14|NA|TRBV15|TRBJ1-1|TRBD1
TGTGCCACCAGCAGGGACAGGGGGAACACTGAAGCTTTCTTT
CATSRDRGNTEAFF
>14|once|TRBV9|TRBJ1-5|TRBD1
TGTGCCAGCAGCTCTGGACAGGCTGGCCAGCCCCAGCATTTT
CASSSGQAGQPQHF
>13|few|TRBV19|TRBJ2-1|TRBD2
TGTGCCAGTACGGGACTAGCGGGGGATGAGCAGTTCTTC
CASTGLAGDEQFF
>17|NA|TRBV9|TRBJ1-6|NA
TGTGCCAGCAGCGTACACAGGGAGAGCTCCTATAATTCACCCCTCCACTTT
CASSVHRESSYNSPLHF
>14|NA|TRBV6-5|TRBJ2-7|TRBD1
TGTGCCAGCAGTTACTCGTACAGGGGCTACGAGCAGTACTTC
CASSYSYRGYEQYF
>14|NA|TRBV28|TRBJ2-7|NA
TGTGCCAGCAGTTTGAACAGGGTATTTTACGAGCAGTACTTC
CASSLNRVFYEQYF
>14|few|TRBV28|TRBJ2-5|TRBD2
TGTGCCAGCAGTTCTATTAGCGGGCAGGAGACCCAGTACTTC
CASSSISGQETQYF
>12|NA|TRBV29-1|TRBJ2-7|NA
TGCAGCGTTACCCGGGACTTAAACGAGCAGTACTTC
CSVTRDLNEQYF
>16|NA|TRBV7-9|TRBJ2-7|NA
TGTGCCAGCAGCTTAGGGTTCGGGGGGCAACCCTACGAGCAGTACTTC
CASSLGFGGQPYEQYF
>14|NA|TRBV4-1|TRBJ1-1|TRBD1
TGCGCCAGCAGCCTAGCGGGACAGGGTTCTGAAGCTTTCTTT
CASSLAGQGSEAFF
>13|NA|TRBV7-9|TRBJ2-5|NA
TGTGCCAGCAGCTTCCAGGACAGAGAGACCCAGTACTTC
CASSFQDRETQYF
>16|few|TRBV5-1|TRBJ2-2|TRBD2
TGCGCCAGCAGCGCCCTTAGCGGGGGGAACACCGGGGAGCTGTTTTTT
CASSALSGGNTGELFF
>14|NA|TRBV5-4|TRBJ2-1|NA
TGTGCCAGCAGCTTGGGGACTCCCTACAATGAGCAGTTCTTC
CASSLGTPYNEQFF
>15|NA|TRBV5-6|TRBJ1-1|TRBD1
TGTGCCAGCAGCTTAGGGGGCCGATGGGGCCTTGAAGCTTTCTTT
CASSLGGRWGLEAFF
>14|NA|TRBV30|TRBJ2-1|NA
TGTGCCTGGAGAAGGGGGGGGGCCAGTAATGAGCAGTTCTTC
CAWRRGGASNEQFF
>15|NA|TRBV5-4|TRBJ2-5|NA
TGTGCCAGCAGCTTGGGCAGGAACGCCCAAGAGACCCAGTACTTC
CASSLGRNAQETQYF
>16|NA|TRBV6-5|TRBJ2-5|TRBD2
TGTGCCAGCAGTTACCTAAGCGGGGGGGCCGCAGAGACCCAGTACTTC
CASSYLSGGAAETQYF
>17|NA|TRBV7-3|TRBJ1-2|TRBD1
TGTGCCAGCAGCTTAGCGTCGCAGGGGGCAGGTCTGAACGACTACACCTTC
CASSLASQGAGLNDYTF
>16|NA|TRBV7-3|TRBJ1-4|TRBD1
TGTGCCAGCACCCTAAAATACCGGGACAGGGGTGAAAAACTGTTTTTT
CASTLKYRDRGEKLFF
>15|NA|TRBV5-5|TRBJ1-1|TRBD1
TGTGCCAGCAGCTTGCGACAGGGGGGTAACACTGAAGCTTTCTTT
CASSLRQGGNTEAFF
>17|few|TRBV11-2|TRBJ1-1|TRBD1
TGTGCCAGCAGCCCCAGGGGGGACTGGAACTGGGACACTGAAGCTTTCTTT
CASSPRGDWNWDTEAFF
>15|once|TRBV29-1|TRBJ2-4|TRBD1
TGCAGCGTCCTTGGGACAGGGGATTCCAAAAACATTCAGTACTTC
CSVLGTGDSKNIQYF
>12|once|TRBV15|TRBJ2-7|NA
TGTGCCACCAGCCCTACAGGTCGCGAGCAGTACTTC
CATSPTGREQYF
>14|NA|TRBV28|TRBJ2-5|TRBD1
TGTGCCACAAGCAGAGAGGGACAGAAAGAGACCCAGTACTTC
CATSREGQKETQYF
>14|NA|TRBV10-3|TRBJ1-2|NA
TGTGCCATCAGTGAGGAGAGGGGGTTCTATGGCTACACCTTC
CAISEERGFYGYTF
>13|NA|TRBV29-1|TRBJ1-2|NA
TGCAGCGTTGTAGTTATGGGGCCTAATGGCTACACCTTC
CSVVVMGPNGYTF
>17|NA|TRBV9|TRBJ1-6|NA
TGTGCCAGCAGCGCCGGAGCTGGTGGATCCTATAATTCACCCCTCCACTTT
CASSAGAGGSYNSPLHF
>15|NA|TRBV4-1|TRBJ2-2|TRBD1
TGCGCCAGCAGCCAAGATTGGACAGGGACCGGGGAGCTGTTTTTT
CASSQDWTGTGELFF
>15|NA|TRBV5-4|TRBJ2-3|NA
TGTGCCAGCAGCGGGAGCGGGACAGGATCAGATACGCAGTATTTT
CASSGSGTGSDTQYF
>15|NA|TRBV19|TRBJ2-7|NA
TGTGCCAGTAGTATAGGCAGGGAAGGCGCCTACGAGCAGTACTTC
CASSIGREGAYEQYF
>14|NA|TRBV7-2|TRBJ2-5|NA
TGTGCCAGCAGCTTAGAGCAAGCCACGGAGACCCAGTACTTC
CASSLEQATETQYF
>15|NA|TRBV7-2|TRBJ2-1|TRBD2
TGTGCCAGCAGCGACACTAGCGGGGGGGTCCATGAGCAGTTCTTC
CASSDTSGGVHEQFF
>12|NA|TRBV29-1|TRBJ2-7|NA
TGCAGCGTTGCTACCAGCGGCTACGAGCAGTACTTC
CSVATSGYEQYF
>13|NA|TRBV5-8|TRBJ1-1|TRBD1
TGTGCCAGCAAAAGGACAGGGGGCGGAGAAGCTTTCTTT
CASKRTGGGEAFF
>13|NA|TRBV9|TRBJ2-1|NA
TGTGCCAGCAGCCTAAGACAGTACAATGAGCAGTTCTTC
CASSLRQYNEQFF
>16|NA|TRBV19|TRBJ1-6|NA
TGTGCCAGTAGAACAGAGACGTCCTCCTATAATTCACCCCTCCACTTT
CASRTETSSYNSPLHF
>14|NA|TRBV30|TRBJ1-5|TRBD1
TGTGCCTGGAGTTATTCAGGGGGTAATCAGCCCCAGCATTTT
CAWSYSGGNQPQHF